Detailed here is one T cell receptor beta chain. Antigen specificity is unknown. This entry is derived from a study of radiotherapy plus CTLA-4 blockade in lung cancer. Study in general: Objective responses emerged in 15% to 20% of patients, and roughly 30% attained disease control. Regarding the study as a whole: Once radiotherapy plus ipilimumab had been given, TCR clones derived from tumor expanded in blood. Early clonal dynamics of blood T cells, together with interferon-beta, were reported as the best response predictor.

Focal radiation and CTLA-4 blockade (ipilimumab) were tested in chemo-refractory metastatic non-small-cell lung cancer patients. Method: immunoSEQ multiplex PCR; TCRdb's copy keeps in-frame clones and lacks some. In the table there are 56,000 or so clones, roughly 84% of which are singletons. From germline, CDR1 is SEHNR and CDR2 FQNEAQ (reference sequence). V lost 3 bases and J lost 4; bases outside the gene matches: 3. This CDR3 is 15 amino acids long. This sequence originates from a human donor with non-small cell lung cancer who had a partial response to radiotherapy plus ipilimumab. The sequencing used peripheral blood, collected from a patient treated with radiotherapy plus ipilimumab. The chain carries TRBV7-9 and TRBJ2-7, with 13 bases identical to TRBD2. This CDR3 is CASSFGLAGDYEQYF. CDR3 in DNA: TGTGCCAGCAGCTTCGGACTAGCGGGGGATTACGAGCAGTACTTC.